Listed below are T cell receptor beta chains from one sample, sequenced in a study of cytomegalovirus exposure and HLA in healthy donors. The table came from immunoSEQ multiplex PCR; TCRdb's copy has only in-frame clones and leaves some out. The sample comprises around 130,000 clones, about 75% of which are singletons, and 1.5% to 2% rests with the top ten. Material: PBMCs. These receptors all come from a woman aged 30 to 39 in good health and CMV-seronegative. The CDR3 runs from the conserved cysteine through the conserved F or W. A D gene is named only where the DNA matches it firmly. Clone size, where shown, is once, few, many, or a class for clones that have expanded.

CDR3 DNA: TGCGCCAGCAGCTTTGGCCAGAACACCGGGGAGCTGTTTTTT
CDR3 protein: CASSFGQNTGELFF
J gene: TRBJ2-2
V gene: TRBV5-1
clone size: few
D gene: -

CDR3 DNA: TGTGCCTGGAGTGTCCCTATAGACAGACGCTATGGCTACACCTTC
CDR3 protein: CAWSVPIDRRYGYTF
J gene: TRBJ1-2
V gene: TRBV30
clone size: -
D gene: -

CDR3 DNA: TGTGCCTGGAGTCTCACAGGGGGCGAGCAGTACTTC
CDR3 protein: CAWSLTGGEQYF
J gene: TRBJ2-7
V gene: TRBV30
clone size: -
D gene: TRBD1

CDR3 DNA: TGTGCCAGCAGCTCTAGCGGGATCATAGGGACCCAGTACTTC
CDR3 protein: CASSSSGIIGTQYF
J gene: TRBJ2-5
V gene: TRBV5-6
clone size: -
D gene: TRBD2

CDR3 DNA: TGTGCCAGCAGAAGGGGGACTAGCGTCAACACCGGGGAGCTGTTTTTT
CDR3 protein: CASRRGTSVNTGELFF
J gene: TRBJ2-2
V gene: TRBV2
clone size: -
D gene: TRBD2

CDR3 DNA: TGTGCCAGTAGTATACAAGGGGGTAGCAATCGGCCCCAGCATTTT
CDR3 protein: CASSIQGGSNRPQHF
J gene: TRBJ1-5
V gene: TRBV19
clone size: -
D gene: -

CDR3 DNA: TGTGCCAGCAGCTTACTACGGGTGAGGAAGCCCCAGCATTTT
CDR3 protein: CASSLLRVRKPQHF
J gene: TRBJ1-5
V gene: TRBV7-8
clone size: -
D gene: -

CDR3 DNA: TGTGCCGTACATAGCGGGGATGATACGCAGTATTTT
CDR3 protein: CAVHSGDDTQYF
J gene: TRBJ2-3
V gene: TRBV10-3
clone size: -
D gene: TRBD2

CDR3 DNA: TGTGCTAGTGGTTTGGGACTAGCGGGTCCAGATACGCAGTATTTT
CDR3 protein: CASGLGLAGPDTQYF
J gene: TRBJ2-3
V gene: TRBV12-5
clone size: -
D gene: TRBD2

CDR3 DNA: TGTGCCAGTAGTATATCAGTAGAAGCTTTCTTT
CDR3 protein: CASSISVEAFF
J gene: TRBJ1-1
V gene: TRBV19
clone size: -
D gene: -

CDR3 DNA: TGTGCCAGCAGCTTTAACAGGGGGTACCAAGAGACCCAGTACTTC
CDR3 protein: CASSFNRGYQETQYF
J gene: TRBJ2-5
V gene: TRBV7-9
clone size: few
D gene: TRBD1

CDR3 DNA: TGCAGCGTTGGACAGGGGGTCGGGGAGCCCCAGCATTTT
CDR3 protein: CSVGQGVGEPQHF
J gene: TRBJ1-5
V gene: TRBV29-1
clone size: -
D gene: TRBD1

CDR3 DNA: TGCAGCGTTTGGACAGGGGAAAGCTATGGCTACACCTTC
CDR3 protein: CSVWTGESYGYTF
J gene: TRBJ1-2
V gene: TRBV29-1
clone size: -
D gene: TRBD1

CDR3 DNA: TGTGCCAGCAGCCCCACAGGGAGAGGAAACACCATATATTTT
CDR3 protein: CASSPTGRGNTIYF
J gene: TRBJ1-3
V gene: TRBV7-2
clone size: -
D gene: -

CDR3 DNA: TGTGCCAGCAGTTTATCCAGCCTAGCGGAAGACGATGAGCAGTTCTTC
CDR3 protein: CASSLSSLAEDDEQFF
J gene: TRBJ2-1
V gene: TRBV27
clone size: -
D gene: TRBD2